This paragraph reports one TCR beta chain. The assay was immunoSEQ multiplex PCR, and TCRdb's table has in-frame clones only and misses some. Among 200,000 to 250,000 clones listed, 70% to 90% were seen once. The data belong to a study of blood T cell repertoires in COVID-19. Germline values: CDR1 MRHNA, CDR2 SNTAGT. V lost 4 bases, J lost 0 bases, and 10 bases lay in between. The CDR3 runs 15 residues. Sequencing input: peripheral blood. This TCR came from a woman of 80 years or more with acute or convalescent COVID-19. The chain employs TRBV6-4 and TRBJ2-1; the D is unclear. The CDR3 DNA is TGTGCCAGCAGTGTACTGCCAAGCTCCTACAATGAGCAGTTCTTC. Amino acid sequence: CASSVLPSSYNEQFF.